The 9 T cell receptor beta chains in this list originate from one sample, sequenced in a study of blood T cell repertoires in COVID-19. The assay was immunoSEQ multiplex PCR, and TCRdb's table has in-frame clones only and misses some. The sample has about 67,000 clones; about nine tenths are singletons. The sample taken for sequencing was peripheral blood. These receptors were obtained from a man between 45 and 60 years old with active COVID-19.

A single count supports this clone. The chain joins TRBV5-4 to TRBJ1-1, with no clear D. This CDR3 region has 13 residues. Germline V lookup: CDR1 SGHNT, CDR2 YYREEE (reference sequence). V lost 9 bases to trimming and J lost 0 bases, with 12 bases between them. CDR3 region: CATRRSMNTEAFF. Written as DNA, the CDR3 is TGTGCCACTCGCCGTTCTATGAACACTGAAGCTTTCTTT.

The rearrangement uses TRBV7-8 and TRBJ2-6; 8 bases agree with TRBD1. The CDR3 extends over 18 amino acids. Germline V CDR1 and CDR2: SGHVS, FQNEAQ. With V trimmed by 5 bases and J by 1 base, 10 bases remained unmatched. In nucleotides, the CDR3 is TGTGCCAGCAGCGCTGGGCGGCAGGGGGCTTCTGGGGCCAACGTCCTGACTTTC. This sequence encodes CASSAGRQGASGANVLTF.

The gene calls are TRBV23-1 and TRBJ2-3; TRBD2 matches 7 bases. TRBV23-1 is an ORF; its function is uncertain. The CDR3 contains 18 residues. With V trimmed by 0 bases and J by 1 base, 10 bases remained unmatched. The CDR3 DNA sequence: TGCGCCAGCAGTCAATCCGAGAGCGGGAAGGTCGGCACAGATACGCAGTATTTT. Translating gives CASSQSESGKVGTDTQYF.

The rearrangement uses TRBV5-4 and TRBJ2-2; 9 nucleotides agree with TRBD2. Germline CDR1 SGHNT, CDR2 YYREEE (reference sequence). Trimming removed 4 bases from V and 4 bases from J; junction bases left unmatched: 5. The CDR3 runs to 15 residues. The CDR3: CASSRGLAGTGELFF. The CDR3, as DNA: TGTGCCAGCAGCAGGGGACTAGCCGGCACCGGGGAGCTGTTTTTT. The full variable domain, completed using reference TRBV5-4 and TRBJ2-2, is ETGVTQSPTHLIKTRGQQVTLRCSSQSGHNTVSWYQQALGQGPQFIFQYYREEENGRGNFPPRFSGLQFPNYSSELNVNALELDDSALYLCASSRGLAGTGELFFGEGSRLTVL.

The sample holds a few counts of this clone. J is TRBJ1-5 and V is TRBV2; 8 bases fit TRBD1. Germline V lookup: CDR1 SNHLY, CDR2 FYNNEI. J was trimmed by 2 bases and V by 7 bases; bases with no gene match: 4. The CDR3 has 14 residues. For the CDR3, the DNA is TGTGCCAGCACAGGGGGCAGTGGCAATCAGCCCCAGCATTTT. Protein: CASTGGSGNQPQHF.

This chain connects TRBV4-3 to TRBJ2-3; D unclear. The CDR3 totals 14 residues. V was shortened by 1 base and J by 10 bases, with 15 bases between the two germline ends. Germline V gives CDR1 LGHNA, CDR2 YSLEER. The CDR3 bases are TGCGCCAGCAGCCAAGGCCACCTACCCACGGCGCAGTATTTT. Amino acid sequence: CASSQGHLPTAQYF.

The chain is built from TRBV11-2 and TRBJ2-3; 8 bases align to TRBD2. This CDR3 is built from 16 residues. J was trimmed by 1 base and V by 8 bases; bases with no gene match: 11. The germline CDR1 and CDR2 sequences are SGHAT and FQNNGV. CDR3 coding DNA: TGTGCCAGCTGTAGCGGGGTGACTCGTGGCACAGATACGCAGTATTTT. The encoded protein is CASCSGVTRGTDTQYF.

The sample holds one count of this clone. The rearrangement links TRBV24-1 to TRBJ2-3, with D possibly matching TRBD2 (5 bases). Germline V lookup: CDR1 KGHDR, CDR2 SFDVKD. Trimming stripped 3 bases from V and 2 bases from J, with 8 bases between. This CDR3 has 14 residues. CDR3 nucleotides: TGTGCCACCAGTGATAGCGGACTCACAGATACGCAGTATTTT. This translates into CATSDSGLTDTQYF.

The chain couples TRBV6-6 to TRBJ1-5; possibly TRBD1 for D (6 bases). V was cut by 4 bases and J by 5 bases, with 18 bases left in between. Germline V lookup: CDR1 MNHNY, CDR2 SVGAGI (reference sequence). The CDR3 loop spans 16 amino acids. CDR3: CASSFPPGGVHQPQHF. The CDR3 DNA reads TGTGCCAGCAGTTTCCCTCCGGGGGGCGTCCATCAGCCCCAGCATTTT.